This T cell receptor beta chain was identified in a study of control samples from healthy donors and cancer patients. The V and J ends lost 3 bases and 5 bases respectively, with 5 bases between them. This CDR3 has 12 residues. Germline loops: CDR1 SGHTA, CDR2 FQGNSA. Data came from immunoSEQ multiplex PCR; TCRdb stores just in-frame clones and leaves some out. Of some 150,000 clones listed, 75% to 95% are singletons. The V and J genes are TRBV7-2 and TRBJ1-3; D is unclear. This TCR was sampled from a man aged 25 to 40 in good health. Sequencing used blood. The CDR3: CASSLERNTIYF. DNA for the CDR3: TGTGCCAGCAGCTTGGAACGAAACACCATATATTTT.